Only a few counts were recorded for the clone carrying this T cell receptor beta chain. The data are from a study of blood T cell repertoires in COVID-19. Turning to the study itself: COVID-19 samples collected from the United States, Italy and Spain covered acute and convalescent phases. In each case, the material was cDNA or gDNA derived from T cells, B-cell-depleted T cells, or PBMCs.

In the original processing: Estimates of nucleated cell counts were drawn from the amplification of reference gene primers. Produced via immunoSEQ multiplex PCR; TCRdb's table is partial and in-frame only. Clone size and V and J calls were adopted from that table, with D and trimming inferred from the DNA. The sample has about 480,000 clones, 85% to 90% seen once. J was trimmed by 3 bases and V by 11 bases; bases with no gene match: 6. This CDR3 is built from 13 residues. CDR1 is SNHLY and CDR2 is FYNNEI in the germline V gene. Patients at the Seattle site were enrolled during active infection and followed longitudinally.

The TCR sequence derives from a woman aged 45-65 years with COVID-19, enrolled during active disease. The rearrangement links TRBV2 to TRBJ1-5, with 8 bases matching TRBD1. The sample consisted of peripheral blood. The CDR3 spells CAGGTGPNQPQHF. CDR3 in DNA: TGTGCCGGAGGGACAGGACCCAATCAGCCCCAGCATTTT.